This T cell receptor (beta chain) emerged from a study of human T cells and chemical hapten exposure. Notes on the study in general: Clustering by CDR3 similarity yielded significantly more large clusters from expanded TCRs than controls.

This clonotype showed up many times. Its antigen is undetermined. Noted time point: pre-sensitization, week 0. Treatment: therapeutic diphenylcyclopropenone sensitization with weekly scalp DPC. Staff drew blood before applying each patch test. Germline CDR1 SGHTA, CDR2 FQGTGA. The CDR3 has 14 amino acids. Deletions cut 1 base from V and 7 bases from J, with 11 bases between. TCRdb used MiXCR to reprocess the RACE reads, holding one entry per CDR3 protein. The table lists about 98,000 distinct CDR3 sequences, roughly 10% of them singletons. This rearrangement joins TRBV7-3 to TRBJ2-1; maybe TRBD2 (5 bases). The origin of this receptor is a woman aged 55 to 70 with alopecia areata. Some clones in this sample may be carry-over from other donors' samples. The sequencing used whole blood, collected in connection with sensitization to the hapten diphenylcyclopropenone (DPC). The DNA of the CDR3 is TGTGCCAGCAGCTTAAATTGGGAGAGTAATGAGCAGTTCTTC. Its protein product is CASSLNWESNEQFF.